This TCR beta chain was documented in a study of preoperative IRX-2 immunotherapy in early breast cancer (dated 2019 in TCRdb). Library preparation used the immunoSEQ multiplex PCR assay. Here the immuneACCESS table is served through TCRdb, limited to in-frame sequences with V and J called. Missing clones are a known gap in these copies; in checked studies unresolved V genes cover under half, and the rest lacks a known reason. Across this sample there are approximately 26,000 clones, with about three quarters seen only once. Jointly, the top ten make up under 8% of the sample. This clone is deemed medium-sized (0.01 to 0.1%). Its binding antigen is unknown. The sample holds no much larger clone one base away, and base qualities are not on file. At the junction V is shortened by 3 bases and J by 2 bases; bases outside the gene matches: 1. From its cysteine to its phenylalanine, the CDR3 spans 13 amino acids. The kept DNA is CDR3 alone, 39 bases in frame from the first base.

This sample's treatment or condition label indicates: preoperative locoregional IRX-2 cytokine immunotherapy. The samples were obtained from a phase Ib study that tested preoperative, locoregional IRX-2 cytokine immunotherapy designed to prime immune responses. The donors were early-stage breast cancer patients who were given IRX-2 prior to surgery. The rearrangement joined TRBV7-1 to TRBJ2-7, and 7 junctional nucleotides match TRBD1. TRBV7-1 is classed as an ORF, of uncertain function. Sequences were derived from lymph node tissue, sampled after IRX-2 immunotherapy. The source is a human donor with breast cancer. CDR3 region: CASSSGQTYEQYF. The nucleotide sequence reads TGTGCCAGCAGCTCGGGACAGACCTACGAGCAGTACTTC.